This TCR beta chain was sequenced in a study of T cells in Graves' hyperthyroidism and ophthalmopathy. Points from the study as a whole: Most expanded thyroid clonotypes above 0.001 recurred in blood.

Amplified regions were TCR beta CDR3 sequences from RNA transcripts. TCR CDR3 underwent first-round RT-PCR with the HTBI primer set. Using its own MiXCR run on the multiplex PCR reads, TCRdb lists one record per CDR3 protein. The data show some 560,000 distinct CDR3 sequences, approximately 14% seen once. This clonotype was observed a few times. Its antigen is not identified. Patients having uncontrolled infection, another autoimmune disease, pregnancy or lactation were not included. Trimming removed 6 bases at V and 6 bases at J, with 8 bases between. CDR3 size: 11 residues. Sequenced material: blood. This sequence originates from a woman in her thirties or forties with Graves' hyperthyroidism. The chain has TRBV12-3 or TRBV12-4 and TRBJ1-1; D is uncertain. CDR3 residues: CASRYGSEAFF. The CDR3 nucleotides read TGTGCCAGCAGATACGGCTCTGAAGCTTTCTTT.